This passage covers 32 T cell receptor beta chains from one sample sequenced in a study of response to subunit inactivated influenza vaccine. TCRdb re-derived calls from the RT-PCR reads in MiXCR, one entry per CDR3 protein. This table has about 780,000 distinct CDR3 sequences, around a sixth appearing once. Source: PBMCs from blood, taken 4 to 6 days after vaccination. The receptor set was obtained from a man aged 45-65 years who received an inactivated influenza vaccine.

DNA of the CDR3: TGTGCCAGCAGTTTTCATGGATCCTACGAGCAGTACTTC. Amino acid sequence: CASSFHGSYEQYF. The chain employs TRBV28 and TRBJ2-7; D remains unclear. The CDR3 is 13 amino acids. From germline, CDR1 is MDHEN and CDR2 SYDVKM. The V end lost 3 bases, the J end lost 1 base, and 7 bases lay between the germline ends. The whole variable domain, filled in from reference TRBV28 and TRBJ2-7, reads DVKVTQSSRYLVKRTGEKVFLECVQDMDHENMFWYRQDPGLGLRLIYFSYDVKMKEKGDIPEGYSVSREKKERFSLILESASTNQTSMYLCASSFHGSYEQYFGPGTRLTVT.

The CDR3 here is CASSQGPGQDNEKLFF. The CDR3 DNA follows: TGTGCCAGCAGCCAAGGGCCGGGACAGGATAATGAAAAACTGTTTTTT. This chain connects TRBV7-8 to TRBJ1-4; TRBD1 matches 8 bases. Germline CDR1 is SGHVS and CDR2 is FQNEAQ. With V trimmed by 5 bases and J by 4 bases, 9 bases remained unmatched. The CDR3 sequence is 16 residues long.

This clonotype was observed once. The chain recombines TRBV11-2 with TRBJ1-2; no definite D call. CDR1 and CDR2 (germline): SGHAT, FQNNGV. This CDR3 contains 13 residues. Between the trimmed V and J ends, which lost 7 bases and 8 bases, there was a span of 17 bases. The DNA of the CDR3 is TGTGCCAGCACCCTAAGGGCTGGGGTCGGCTACACCTTC. Translating it yields CASTLRAGVGYTF.

The chain is built from TRBV12-3 or TRBV12-4 and TRBJ2-5; D remains unclear. The germline V and J ends were trimmed by 1 base and 5 bases, with 11 bases remaining between them. The CDR3 is 14 residues long. The CDR3 sequence is CASSLGLGIETQYF. In nucleotides, the CDR3 is TGTGCCAGCAGTTTAGGTCTTGGGATCGAGACCCAGTACTTC.

At least ten counts were recorded for this clonotype. The genes are TRBV9 and TRBJ2-5; no definite D call. V gave up 4 bases and J gave up 5 bases, with 15 bases separating them. The length of the CDR3 is 14 residues. Germline V gene lookup returns CDR1 SGDLS and CDR2 YYNGEE. This CDR3 is CASSTRPGLETQYF. The CDR3 coding sequence is TGTGCCAGCAGCACCCGACCTGGGCTTGAGACCCAGTACTTC.

The rearrangement links TRBV5-1 to TRBJ1-2, with 10 bases that match TRBD1. The trim removed 4 bases at V and 6 bases at J, leaving 6 bases unmatched. This CDR3 has 14 residues. The germline gives CDR1 SGHRS, CDR2 YFSETQ. CDR3 coding DNA: TGCGCCAGCAGCCCCACCGGGACAGGGGATGGCTACACCTTC. Translated: CASSPTGTGDGYTF.

V is TRBV12-3 or TRBV12-4 and J is TRBJ2-1; D gene unclear. The CDR3 runs 11 residues. V gave up 6 bases and J gave up 10 bases, with 10 bases separating them. In nucleotides, the CDR3 is TGTGCCAGCAGCCCGCAGTACGAGCAGTTCTTC. It is translated as CASSPQYEQFF.

This clonotype was observed a handful of times. The chain combines TRBV4-2 with TRBJ2-1, with TRBD2 as a possible D gene (5 bases). Trimming shortened V by 1 base and J by 6 bases, and 16 bases separated the two germline ends. There are 16 residues in the CDR3. Germline V lookup: CDR1 LGHNA, CDR2 YNFKEQ. In nucleotides, the CDR3 is TGTGCCAGCAGCCAAGTAGTCGGGGTCCTAGGCAATGAGCAGTTCTTC. Its translation is CASSQVVGVLGNEQFF.

This clonotype was observed at least ten times. This sequence joins TRBV6-1 and TRBJ1-2; possibly TRBD1 for D (5 bases). V shed 7 bases and J shed 4 bases, with 16 bases lying between them. The germline CDR1 and CDR2 sequences are MNHNS and SASEGT. The CDR3 sequence is 14 residues long. The chain's CDR3 is CASTDRAGSYGYTF. For the CDR3, the DNA is TGTGCCAGCACCGACCGGGCAGGGTCCTATGGCTACACCTTC.

This clonotype was picked up many times. The chain's CDR3 is CASSLYPGTTQEQYF. The CDR3 DNA is TGCGCCAGCAGCTTGTATCCGGGGACTACGCAAGAGCAGTACTTC. The genes are TRBV5-1 and TRBJ2-7; 7 positions match TRBD2. The junction had 11 bases not matched to a gene; V was cut back by 1 base and J by 7 bases. CDR1 and CDR2 (germline): SGHRS, YFSETQ. The CDR3 extends over 15 amino acids. The full variable domain, rest sourced from reference TRBV5-1 and TRBJ2-7, is KAGVTQTPRYLIKTRGQQVTLSCSPISGHRSVSWYQQTPGQGLQFLFEYFSETQRNKGNFPGRFSGRQFSNSRSEMNVSTLELGDSALYLCASSLYPGTTQEQYFGPGTRLTVT.

This clonotype was observed a handful of times. The rearrangement uses TRBV11-2 and TRBJ2-2; TRBD2 matches 7 bases. After removal of 6 bases from V and 4 bases from J, the junction contained 2 bases not matched to a gene. Germline CDR1 SGHAT, CDR2 FQNNGV. CDR3 size: 13 residues. The chain's CDR3 is CASRSGGTGELFF. CDR3 in DNA: TGTGCCAGCAGATCGGGAGGCACCGGGGAGCTGTTTTTT.

Only a few counts were recorded for this clonotype. The gene calls are TRBV5-1 and TRBJ2-3; a possible D gene is TRBD1 (5 bases). The CDR3 is 16 amino acids. Trimming removed 0 bases at V and 0 bases at J, with 11 bases between. CDR1 is SGHRS and CDR2 is YFSETQ in the germline V gene. The CDR3: CASSLVLGASTDTQYF. Written as DNA, the CDR3 is TGCGCCAGCAGCTTGGTTCTAGGGGCTAGCACAGATACGCAGTATTTT.

Ten or more counts support this clonotype. The chain joins TRBV12-3 or TRBV12-4 to TRBJ2-1; 10 bases map to TRBD1. With 6 bases clipped from V and 3 bases from J, the junction kept 8 bases outside the gene matches. This CDR3 has 16 residues. The CDR3 protein is CASSRGQGVFYNEQFF. CDR3 bases: TGTGCCAGCAGCCGCGGACAGGGGGTCTTCTACAATGAGCAGTTCTTC.

The chain joins TRBV10-3 to TRBJ1-5; 7 positions agree with TRBD1. Unmatched junction bases numbered 6, after V lost 0 bases and J lost 7 bases. CDR3 size: 15 residues. Germline values: CDR1 ENHRY, CDR2 SYGVKD. The chain's CDR3 is CAISESTGREQPQHF. CDR3 DNA sequence: TGTGCCATCAGTGAGTCGACAGGGCGAGAACAGCCCCAGCATTTT.

The V gene is TRBV4-1, the J gene TRBJ2-4; TRBD1 might be the D (5 bases). This CDR3 is 16 amino acids long. Looked up from germline, CDR1 is MGHRA and CDR2 is YSYEKL. The ends were cut back, 0 bases at V and 5 bases at J, with 14 bases in the middle. CDR3 residues: CASSQEGVGYQNIQYF. The CDR3 nucleotides are TGCGCCAGCAGCCAAGAAGGGGTGGGGTATCAAAACATTCAGTACTTC.

On this clonotype itself: The germline gene is not matched at one end of the junction; a read error may be the cause. This chain links TRBV12-3 or TRBV12-4 with TRBJ2-3; possible D gene TRBD2, 6 bases. This CDR3 contains 14 residues. CDR3 coding DNA: TGTGCCAGCAGTCTAGCGTACGTCGGGGATACGCAGTATTTT. As protein: CASSLAYVGDTQYF.

This clonotype was detected a few times. The chain links TRBV20-1 to TRBJ2-5, with D maybe TRBD2 (6 bases). The CDR3 totals 16 residues. Between the trimmed V and J ends, which lost 0 bases and 4 bases, there was a span of 18 bases. Germline V CDR1 and CDR2: DFQATT, SNEGSKA (reference sequence). CDR3 nucleotides: TGCAGTGCTAGAGATCCGCGGGGCCTCGCCGCAGAGACCCAGTACTTC. Translation gives CSARDPRGLAAETQYF.

This chain uses TRBV14 with TRBJ1-4; 7 nucleotides align to TRBD1. The germline gives CDR1 SGHDN, CDR2 FVKESK. V lost 5 bases and J lost 8; bases outside the gene matches: 11. The CDR3 is 15 amino acids. The CDR3 bases are TGTGCCAGCAGCGCCAGACAGGGAAGTGGGGAAAAACTGTTTTTT. Translating it yields CASSARQGSGEKLFF.

This clonotype was counted ten times or more. V gene TRBV7-9 combines with J gene TRBJ2-5; possibly TRBD2 for D (6 bases). V dropped 5 bases and J dropped 5 bases, with 15 bases sitting between them. Germline V gene data show CDR1 as SEHNR and CDR2 as FQNEAQ (reference sequence). This CDR3 contains 14 residues. CDR3 sequence: CASSPRSGLETQYF. The CDR3 coding sequence is TGTGCCAGCAGCCCTCGTAGCGGATTGGAGACCCAGTACTTC.

This clonotype appeared a few times. A clone one base away is much larger, so this may be a read error. This chain uses TRBV20-1 with TRBJ2-7, with D possibly matching TRBD1 (5 bases). Germline lookup yields CDR1 DFQATT and CDR2 SNEGSKA (reference sequence). The CDR3 consists of 17 residues. CDR3 coding DNA: TGCAGTGCTAGACCTCACGCCGGCCAGGGTGGTTTCCACGAGCTGTACTTC. Amino acid sequence: CSARPHAGQGGFHELYF.

This clonotype was seen many times. This chain links TRBV9 with TRBJ2-5; possible D gene TRBD1, 5 bases. This CDR3 contains 14 residues. With 0 bases removed from V and 3 bases from J, the gap between germline ends came to 9 bases. The V gene's germline CDR1 is SGDLS and CDR2 YYNGEE. The CDR3 DNA is TGTGCCAGCAGCGTAGGGGGCAGGGAAGAGACCCAGTACTTC. Translation: CASSVGGREETQYF.

This clonotype was recorded a few times. The chain links TRBV6-1 to TRBJ2-5, with 7 bases identical to TRBD2. Germline V lookup: CDR1 MNHNS, CDR2 SASEGT. V shed 7 bases, J shed 7 bases, and the junction held 9 bases outside the gene matches. The CDR3 is made up of 13 amino acids. CDR3 coding DNA: TGTGCCAGCAAGCGGGGAACTGGGGGGACCCAGTACTTC. Residues: CASKRGTGGTQYF.

This clonotype was observed a handful of times. This chain connects TRBV7-2 to TRBJ2-5; a weak D match, TRBD2 (6 bases). V was clipped by 5 bases and J by 7 bases, with 17 bases between them. This CDR3 spans 14 amino acids. The germline V gene encodes CDR1 SGHTA and CDR2 FQGNSA. CDR3 sequence reads: CASSPTLARGTQYF. Here the CDR3 DNA reads TGTGCCAGCAGCCCGACACTAGCTCGGGGGACCCAGTACTTC.

The chain carries TRBV9 and TRBJ2-7; tentative D call: TRBD2 (7 bases). Deletions cut 2 bases from V and 4 bases from J, with 19 bases between. CDR1 and CDR2 from the germline V gene are SGDLS and YYNGEE. CDR3 size: 16 residues. This CDR3 is CASSVGGLGGGYEQYF. CDR3 sequence (DNA): TGTGCCAGCAGCGTTGGAGGACTAGGAGGGGGTTACGAGCAGTACTTC. The whole variable domain, remainder taken from reference TRBV9 and TRBJ2-7, is DSGVTQTPKHLITATGQRVTLRCSPRSGDLSVYWYQQSLDQGLQFLIQYYNGEERAKGNILERFSAQQFPDLHSELNLSSLELGDSALYFCASSVGGLGGGYEQYFGPGTRLTVT.

The chain has TRBV20-1 and TRBJ1-2, with D possibly being TRBD1 (5 bases). This CDR3 has 16 amino acids. The germline V gene has CDR1 DFQATT and CDR2 SNEGSKA (reference sequence). V gave up 0 bases and J gave up 0 bases, with 14 bases separating them. The CDR3 region has the DNA TGCAGTGCTAGAGAAAGAAAACAGGCCTCTAACTATGGCTACACCTTC. It is translated as CSARERKQASNYGYTF.

This clonotype was counted only a few times. The rearrangement joins TRBV5-1 to TRBJ2-7; D is possibly TRBD1 or TRBD2 (5 bases each). With 2 bases removed from V and 2 bases from J, the gap between germline ends came to 20 bases. This CDR3 has 17 residues. CDR1 is SGHRS, CDR2 YFSETQ, per germline. CDR3 DNA sequence: TGCGCCAGCAGCTTAGTCGGACCGGGAACAGGAACCTACGAGCAGTACTTC. Its protein is CASSLVGPGTGTYEQYF.

This clonotype has a handful of counts. This CDR3 reads CSAQQGAGNTIYF. CDR3 DNA sequence: TGCAGCGCCCAACAGGGGGCTGGAAACACCATATATTTT. The chain is built from TRBV29-1 and TRBJ1-3; 8 nucleotides align to TRBD1. CDR1 is SQVTM, CDR2 ANQGSEA, per germline. The V segment lost 7 bases and the J segment 2 bases; nucleotides outside the gene matches: 4. The CDR3 has 13 amino acids.

The sample holds a few counts of this clonotype. The V and J genes are TRBV9 and TRBJ2-1, with D perhaps TRBD2 (6 bases). Trimming shortened V by 0 bases and J by 10 bases, and 8 bases separated the two germline ends. The CDR3 has 12 amino acids. Germline assignment: CDR1 SGDLS and CDR2 YYNGEE. Written as DNA, the CDR3 is TGTGCCAGCAGCGTAGCGGCGGGAGAGCAGTTCTTC. Translating it yields CASSVAAGEQFF.

This clonotype was observed a handful of times. J is TRBJ1-1 and V is TRBV6-1; D is undetermined. The CDR3 is made up of 14 amino acids. Germline V gene data show CDR1 as MNHNS and CDR2 as SASEGT. Trimming took 7 bases from V and 6 from J, leaving 18 bases between them. The CDR3 bases are TGTGCCAGCACCCTAGCCGGGTCGGGCGCTGAAGCTTTCTTT. Residues: CASTLAGSGAEAFF.

The chain recombines TRBV5-6 with TRBJ1-1; weak D call: TRBD1 (5 bases). In germline, CDR1 is SGHDT, CDR2 YYEEEE. The CDR3 is 14 amino acids. Trimming removed 2 bases at V and 3 bases at J, with 11 bases between. This chain's CDR3 is CASSFQGRYTEAFF. CDR3 nucleotide sequence: TGTGCCAGCAGCTTCCAGGGAAGGTACACTGAAGCTTTCTTT.

There are many counts of this clonotype. The CDR3, as DNA: TGTGCCAGCAGCGTAGTTGCGGGGGGCTACAATGAGCAGTTCTTC. Residues: CASSVVAGGYNEQFF. This chain joins TRBV9 and TRBJ2-1; TRBD2 matches 8 bases. In germline, CDR1 is SGDLS, CDR2 YYNGEE. V lost 0 bases, J lost 3 bases, and 2 bases stayed unmatched. The CDR3 length is 15 residues.

This rearrangement joins TRBV20-1 to TRBJ2-3; D perhaps matches TRBD2 (7 bases). CDR3 length: 14 residues. The V gene lost 3 bases and the J gene lost 0 bases, with 10 bases spanning the gap. In germline, CDR1 is DFQATT, CDR2 SNEGSKA (reference sequence). The CDR3 bases are TGCAGTGCTAGGGGGGGGGCAAGCACAGATACGCAGTATTTT. Translation: CSARGGASTDTQYF.